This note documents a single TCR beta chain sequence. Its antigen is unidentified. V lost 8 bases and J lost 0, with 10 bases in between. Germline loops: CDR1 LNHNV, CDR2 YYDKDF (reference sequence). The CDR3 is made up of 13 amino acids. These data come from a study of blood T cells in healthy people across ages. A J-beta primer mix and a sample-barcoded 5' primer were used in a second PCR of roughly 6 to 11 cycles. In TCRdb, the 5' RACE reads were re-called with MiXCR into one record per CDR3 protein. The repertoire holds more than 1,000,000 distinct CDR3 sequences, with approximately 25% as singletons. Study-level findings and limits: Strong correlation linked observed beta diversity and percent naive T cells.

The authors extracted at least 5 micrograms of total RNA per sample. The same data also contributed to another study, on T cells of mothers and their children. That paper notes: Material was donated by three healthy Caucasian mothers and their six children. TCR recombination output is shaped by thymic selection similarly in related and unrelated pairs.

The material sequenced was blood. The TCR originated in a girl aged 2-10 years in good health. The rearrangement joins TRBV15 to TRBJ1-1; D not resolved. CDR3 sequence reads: CATGVVVNTEAFF. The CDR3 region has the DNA TGTGCCACCGGAGTAGTGGTGAACACTGAAGCTTTCTTT.